The 15 T cell receptor beta chains below come from one sample, sequenced in a study of T-cell memory formation after mild COVID-19. TCRdb reprocessed the 5' RACE reads with MiXCR, giving one entry per CDR3 protein. The sample consists of some 300,000 distinct CDR3 sequences, about 20% of them appearing once. Source material: PBMCs or a T cell subset sorted from them (not recorded which). Receptors originate from a man younger than 30 who had mild COVID-19 (a few samples of this study predate the infection). Cell type and time point are not known.

There are a few counts of this clonotype. The chain employs TRBV25-1 and TRBJ2-4; D might be TRBD1 (5 bases). The CDR3 length is 14 residues. CDR1 is MGHDK and CDR2 is SYGVNS in the germline V gene. Trimming removed 4 bases from V and 8 bases from J, with 15 bases in between. CDR3 sequence: CASSASVGPDIQYF. The CDR3 DNA reads TGTGCCAGCAGTGCCTCTGTGGGGCCGGACATTCAGTACTTC.

This clonotype occurred many times. This chain uses TRBV5-1 with TRBJ1-1; a possible D gene is TRBD1 (5 bases). Germline V gene sequence: CDR1 SGHRS, CDR2 YFSETQ. The CDR3 sequence is 15 residues long. Trimming stripped 0 bases from V and 0 bases from J, with 9 bases between. The CDR3 DNA follows: TGCGCCAGCAGCTTGGGGGGGACGATGAACACTGAAGCTTTCTTT. Protein product: CASSLGGTMNTEAFF.

This clonotype was observed a handful of times. V gene TRBV20-1 combines with J gene TRBJ2-7, with D perhaps being TRBD1 or TRBD2 (6 bases each). This CDR3 is built from 12 residues. V shed 7 bases and J shed 1 base, with 11 bases lying between them. Germline CDR1 is DFQATT and CDR2 is SNEGSKA (reference sequence). CDR3 coding DNA: TGCAGTGTGAGAGGGGGGTCCTACGAGCAGTACGTC. This codes for CSVRGGSYEQYV.

This chain connects TRBV14 to TRBJ1-1; D call uncertain. The V and J ends lost 7 bases and 1 base respectively, with 19 bases between them. The CDR3 is 16 residues long. CDR1 is SGHDN and CDR2 is FVKESK in the germline V gene. The CDR3 sequence is CASNRVGPGSNTEAFF. The DNA for the CDR3 is TGTGCCAGCAACCGGGTTGGACCGGGTTCGAACACTGAAGCTTTCTTT.

The rearrangement links TRBV7-9 to TRBJ1-4; no reliable D call. The CDR3 runs to 15 residues. The germline V gene has CDR1 SEHNR and CDR2 FQNEAQ (reference sequence). Trimming took 4 bases from V and 7 from J, leaving 16 bases between them. Here the CDR3 DNA reads TGTGCCAGCAGCTCCCTTTCGGACCCTCCTGAAAAACTGTTTTTT. It is translated as CASSSLSDPPEKLFF.

The rearrangement uses TRBV6-6 and TRBJ1-2; 8 nucleotides agree with TRBD1. CDR3 size: 15 residues. V lost 5 bases, J lost 2 bases, and 7 bases stayed unmatched. CDR1 MNHNY and CDR2 SVGAGI come from the germline V gene (reference sequence). In nucleotides, the CDR3 is TGTGCCAGCAGTACCCTCAGGGGGCCCAACTATGGCTACACCTTC. This sequence encodes CASSTLRGPNYGYTF.

The genes are TRBV6-5 and TRBJ1-2; 9 bases line up with TRBD1. V was clipped by 6 bases and J by 3 bases; unmatched bases: 14. CDR1 is MNHEY and CDR2 is SVGAGI in the germline V gene. This CDR3 region has 17 residues. The CDR3 here is CASSLTQGATSYYGYTF. As DNA, the CDR3 is TGTGCCAGCAGCCTCACACAGGGGGCCACTAGTTACTATGGCTACACCTTC.

This chain uses TRBV7-2 with TRBJ2-3; D is unresolved. From germline, CDR1 is SGHTA and CDR2 FQGNSA. This CDR3 region has 12 residues. V was pared by 5 bases and J by 5 bases, with 8 bases between. This CDR3 is CASSKVEDTQYF. The CDR3 coding sequence is TGTGCCAGCAGCAAGGTGGAAGATACGCAGTATTTT. Complete variable domain (other parts from reference TRBV7-2 and TRBJ2-3): GAGVSQSPSNKVTEKGKDVELRCDPISGHTALYWYRQSLGQGLEFLIYFQGNSAPDKSGLPSDRFSAERTGGSVSTLTIQRTQQEDSAVYLCASSKVEDTQYFGPGTRLTVL.

This sequence joins TRBV10-3 and TRBJ2-1; D perhaps matches TRBD2 (5 bases). The ends were cut back, 10 bases at V and 3 bases at J, with 16 bases in the middle. Germline V gene data show CDR1 as ENHRY and CDR2 as SYGVKD. The CDR3 sequence is 14 residues long. The CDR3 sequence: CATARGLGYNEQFF. CDR3 sequence (DNA): TGTGCCACCGCGAGAGGGCTGGGCTACAATGAGCAGTTCTTC.

Many counts were recorded for this clonotype. The chain recombines TRBV10-3 with TRBJ2-2; 9 bases fit TRBD1. J lost 6 bases, V lost 6 bases, and 8 bases had no gene match. This CDR3 contains 15 residues. The germline V gene has CDR1 ENHRY and CDR2 SYGVKD. CDR3 loop: CAIRERQGVAGELFF. CDR3 nucleotide sequence: TGTGCCATCAGGGAAAGACAGGGGGTGGCCGGGGAGCTGTTTTTT.

This sequence joins TRBV20-1 and TRBJ1-1; maybe TRBD1 (5 bases). Trimming cost V 5 bases and J 3 bases, with 22 bases left between them. Looked up from germline, CDR1 is DFQATT and CDR2 is SNEGSKA (reference sequence). CDR3 length: 16 residues. CDR3 sequence reads: CSARTLTGGLDTEAFF. For the CDR3, the DNA is TGCAGTGCTCGAACCCTCACAGGAGGCCTAGACACTGAAGCTTTCTTT.

This clonotype has a count of ten or more. The rearrangement joins TRBV3-1 to TRBJ1-6; D gene unclear. V was cut by 0 bases and J by 0 bases, with 12 bases left in between. Germline CDR1 is LGHDT and CDR2 is YNNKEL (reference sequence). This CDR3 region has 18 residues. This CDR3 reads CASSQDREEISYNSPLHF. For the CDR3, the DNA is TGTGCCAGCAGCCAAGATCGAGAGGAGATCTCCTATAATTCACCCCTCCACTTT.

The chain employs TRBV18 and TRBJ1-1; unclear D gene. Germline V gives CDR1 KGHSH, CDR2 LQKENI. CDR3 length equals 15 residues. The germline V and J ends were trimmed by 4 bases and 4 bases, with 16 bases remaining between them. CDR3: CASSHRESWSTEAFF. The CDR3 bases are TGTGCCAGCTCACATCGGGAGAGTTGGAGCACTGAAGCTTTCTTT.

This clonotype was found a few times. This sequence joins TRBV5-1 and TRBJ1-1; TRBD1 might be the D (5 bases). The CDR3 totals 15 residues. Trimming shortened V by 5 bases and J by 1 base, and 15 bases separated the two germline ends. Germline lookup yields CDR1 SGHRS and CDR2 YFSETQ. In DNA, the CDR3 is TGCGCCAGCAGAGGAGGGGCGGGCGCGAACACTGAAGCTTTCTTT. This translates into CASRGGAGANTEAFF.

This clonotype was seen only once. The chain recombines TRBV2 with TRBJ2-2; possibly TRBD1 for D (5 bases). The V end was cut by 7 bases, the J end by 0 bases, with 12 bases between. The V gene's germline CDR1 is SNHLY and CDR2 FYNNEI. CDR3 length: 15 amino acids. CDR3: CASKKGSANTGELFF. The DNA of the CDR3 is TGTGCCAGCAAAAAGGGGTCTGCGAACACCGGGGAGCTGTTTTTT.